The 5 T cell receptor beta chains below were found in one sample sequenced in a study of Ad26.COV2.S vaccination and SARS-CoV-2 variants. The data were produced by immunoSEQ multiplex PCR, yet TCRdb's version contains in-frame clones alone and is incomplete. The data show roughly 700,000 clones, around 89% seen once. Treatment given: about 20 received Ad26.COV2.S at low or high dose, single or two shots; five or six received placebo; per-sample allocation not given. Samples analyzed were those drawn on day 63 after the first vaccine or placebo injection. This material consisted of peripheral blood, taken in a trial of Ad26.COV2.S vaccine versus placebo. The receptors shown here come from a person aged 18-65 years who received the Ad26.COV2.S COVID-19 vaccine or a placebo.

This clone appeared once. The V call is TRBV7-8, the J call TRBJ2-7; D unclear. The CDR3 loop spans 13 amino acids. Germline V gene sequence: CDR1 SGHVS, CDR2 FQNEAQ. V lost 0 bases and J lost 0, with 3 bases in between. CDR3 amino acids: CASSLAGSYEQYF. The CDR3 DNA is TGTGCCAGCAGCTTAGCAGGCTCCTACGAGCAGTACTTC.

The chain employs TRBV7-3 and TRBJ1-2, with D hard to call. Germline V gene lookup returns CDR1 SGHTA and CDR2 FQGTGA. Trimming pared 4 bases from V and 2 bases from J, leaving 11 bases between. The CDR3 totals 14 residues. CDR3 in DNA: TGTGCCAGCAGCTCCGGACCGGGAAACTATGGCTACACCTTC. Translating it yields CASSSGPGNYGYTF.

The gene calls are TRBV6-2 or TRBV6-3 and TRBJ1-1; D not resolved. V gave up 0 bases and J gave up 5 bases, with 16 bases separating them. The CDR3 is 16 residues long. Germline assignment: CDR1 MNHEY and CDR2 SVGEGT. CDR3 amino acids: CASSYSTRGTRTEAFF. The CDR3 DNA reads as TGTGCCAGCAGTTACTCGACTCGGGGAACGAGGACTGAAGCTTTCTTT.

Concerning this clone: Within the sample, other DNA sequences also encode this same CDR3. The V gene is TRBV7-2, the J gene TRBJ1-1; the D is unclear. Germline CDR1 and CDR2: SGHTA and FQGNSA. The CDR3 extends over 13 amino acids. Trimming took 4 bases from V and 5 from J, leaving 11 bases between them. The CDR3 DNA reads TGTGCCAGCAGCTCGGGCCGGGGAACTGAAGCTTTCTTT. It is translated as CASSSGRGTEAFF.

The V gene is TRBV3-1 (or the pseudogene TRBV3-2), the J gene TRBJ2-5; 7 bases are a match to TRBD1. The length of the CDR3 is 15 residues. With V trimmed by 1 base and J by 5 bases, 7 bases remained unmatched. Germline CDR1 LGHDT, CDR2 YNNKEL (reference sequence). The CDR3 nucleotides read TGTGCCAGCAGCCAAGGACAGGGAGATCGGGAGACCCAGTACTTC. It yields the protein CASSQGQGDRETQYF.